This TCR beta chain was profiled in a study of long-term antiretroviral therapy in people with HIV. Study background: The earliest samples came about a decade before the 2015 immediate-ART recommendation.

Runs used v3.0 of the immunoSEQ assay and were done at survey level. Repertoires were generated with immunoSEQ multiplex PCR, while TCRdb's copy carries only in-frame clones and drops some. The table has 11,000 or so clones, about four fifths seen once. General study findings and limits: CDR3 lengths in HIV samples spanned a narrower range than controls. Diversity measured after ART increased yet remained under transplant donor controls. Dominant in the repertoire at all time points were clones expanded before ART.

As to this clone: No antigen is known for it.

CDR3 length equals 13 residues. In germline, CDR1 is SNHLY, CDR2 FYNNEI. With 7 bases clipped from V and 4 bases from J, the junction kept 5 bases outside the gene matches. The sequenced sample was unsorted PBMCs, obtained 1.2 years after starting antiretroviral therapy. This sequence joins TRBV2 and TRBJ1-2; 8 bases are a match to TRBD1. This TCR derives from a man aged 35-49 years with HIV. This CDR3 reads CASTDRAVYGYTF. Written as DNA, the CDR3 is TGTGCCAGCACGGACAGGGCGGTCTATGGCTACACCTTC.